The 23 T cell receptor beta chains given below trace back to one sample, sequenced in a study of T cells expressing NK-cell markers. TCRdb reprocessed the 5' RACE reads and stores each CDR3 protein as one record, lacking DNA. The listing records approximately 380,000 distinct CDR3 sequences. The sample taken for sequencing was blood T cells: a sorted CD56 or NKG2C T cell subset, CD4+ or CD8+ T cells, or bulk PBMC T cells (not recorded which). The receptors originated from a man between 18 and 69 years old in good health.

The CDR3 loop is CSATRGGLFTDTQYF. The chain uses TRBV20-1 and TRBJ2-3; as DNA is missing, the TRBD2 call by TCRdb cannot be tested. From germline, CDR1 is DFQATT and CDR2 SNEGSKA (reference sequence). This CDR3 comprises 15 residues.

The rearrangement joins TRBV7-9 to TRBJ1-4. The CDR3 sequence is 11 residues long. Per germline, CDR1 SEHNR and CDR2 FQNEAQ (reference sequence). The CDR3 region is CASGGGEKLFF.

The rearrangement links TRBV6-1 to TRBJ2-3; TCRdb calls TRBD1, which cannot be checked without DNA. The CDR3 covers 14 residues. Germline V gene data show CDR1 as MNHNS and CDR2 as SASEGT. The CDR3 loop reads CASSLDTATDTQYF.

The chain uses TRBV7-9 and TRBJ2-5. The CDR3 has 13 amino acids. Germline V gives CDR1 SEHNR, CDR2 FQNEAQ (reference sequence). The CDR3 is CASSFGQSETQYF.

This rearrangement joins TRBV4-1 to TRBJ2-5; TCRdb outputs TRBD2, but without DNA this stays unchecked. The CDR3 has 17 amino acids. Germline lookup yields CDR1 MGHRA and CDR2 YSYEKL. The CDR3 loop is CASSQDLLAGGAKTQYF.

This chain connects TRBV5-1 to TRBJ1-2. Germline V gene sequence: CDR1 SGHRS, CDR2 YFSETQ. CDR3 length: 13 amino acids. The CDR3 sequence: CASSPDKNYGYTF.

This chain links TRBV12-5 with TRBJ2-3; TCRdb's D gene call, TRBD1, goes unchecked for lack of DNA. Germline V gene data show CDR1 as LGHNT and CDR2 as FRNRAP. The CDR3 loop spans 15 amino acids. CDR3 region: CASAITSPRTDTQYF.

V usage is TRBV5-6 and J usage is TRBJ2-5; as DNA is missing, the TRBD1 call by TCRdb cannot be tested. The CDR3 totals 16 residues. Germline CDR1 is SGHDT and CDR2 is YYEEEE. This CDR3 reads CASEKRDRGRAETQYF.

The V gene is TRBV6-1, the J gene TRBJ1-1; TCRdb's D call of TRBD1 is untestable without DNA. Per germline, CDR1 MNHNS and CDR2 SASEGT. The CDR3 extends over 16 amino acids. CDR3 amino acids: CASRKAPNRGNTEAFF.

The J gene is TRBJ2-1, the V gene TRBV7-6. The germline V gene has CDR1 SGHVS and CDR2 FNYEAQ. The CDR3 has 12 amino acids. CDR3 sequence: CASSSRNNEQFF.

The chain combines TRBV20-1 with TRBJ2-1. Germline V gene lookup returns CDR1 DFQATT and CDR2 SNEGSKA (reference sequence). This CDR3 region has 12 residues. The CDR3 protein is CSAGRDGDEQFF.

The CDR3 is CASSPGLIVQPQHF. J is TRBJ1-5 and V is TRBV19. CDR1 LNHDA and CDR2 SQIVND come from the germline V gene (reference sequence). This CDR3 has 14 amino acids.

This chain joins TRBV5-1 and TRBJ2-5; TCRdb's D call of TRBD2 is untestable without DNA. Germline CDR1 and CDR2: SGHRS and YFSETQ. This CDR3 has 16 residues. The CDR3 protein is CASSRPAGGGQETQYF.

The V call is TRBV7-2, the J call TRBJ2-7; the TRBD1 assignment by TCRdb is unverifiable without DNA. The CDR3 extends over 17 amino acids. Per germline, CDR1 SGHTA and CDR2 FQGNSA. The CDR3: CASSVGGRQDTSYEQYF.

This chain connects TRBV6-1 to TRBJ2-7; TCRdb's D call, TRBD2, is unchecked because there is no DNA. CDR1 MNHNS and CDR2 SASEGT come from the germline V gene. The CDR3 totals 12 residues. The CDR3 loop reads CATEQGHYEQYF.

The chain uses TRBV4-2 and TRBJ2-7; TCRdb's D call, TRBD2, is unchecked because there is no DNA. The CDR3 has 16 residues. Germline CDR1 reads LGHNA; CDR2 reads YNFKEQ. CDR3 in amino acids: CASSQETSGVGGEQYF.

The chain carries TRBV5-1 and TRBJ2-2; checking the TCRdb D call of TRBD2 is not possible without DNA. Looked up from germline, CDR1 is SGHRS and CDR2 is YFSETQ. The CDR3 runs to 17 residues. CDR3 residues: CASSSRASSGGGGELFF.

CDR3 sequence reads: CASSQATGGTEAFF. The genes are TRBV14 and TRBJ1-1; TCRdb's D call of TRBD1 is untestable without DNA. CDR3 size: 14 residues. Germline loops: CDR1 SGHDN, CDR2 FVKESK.

V is TRBV6-5 and J is TRBJ2-3; the TCRdb D gene call, TRBD1, has no DNA to confirm it. Germline CDR1 and CDR2: MNHEY and SVGAGI. The CDR3 spans 15 residues. The CDR3 sequence: CASSYRQGAADTQYF.

The chain has TRBV6-1 and TRBJ1-2; absent DNA, TCRdb's TRBD1 call cannot be checked. Germline V gene data show CDR1 as MNHNS and CDR2 as SASEGT. The CDR3 covers 14 residues. CDR3 loop: CASIQRGGADGYTF.

The chain links TRBV12-3 or TRBV12-4 to TRBJ2-1; checking the TCRdb D call of TRBD2 is not possible without DNA. The length of the CDR3 is 15 residues. The CDR3 reads CASRGSSGGDRCQFF.

The chain is built from TRBV2 and TRBJ1-4; no DNA is available, so the TRBD1 call from TCRdb remains unchecked. CDR3 size: 15 residues. The germline gives CDR1 SNHLY, CDR2 FYNNEI. The chain's CDR3 is CASSLGGGKNEKLFF.

The chain joins TRBV9 to TRBJ1-2; as DNA is missing, the TRBD1 call by TCRdb cannot be tested. The CDR3 loop spans 13 amino acids. Germline V gives CDR1 SGDLS, CDR2 YYNGEE. The CDR3 sequence is CASSPLSGYGYTF. The entire variable domain, with the rest obtained from reference TRBV9 and TRBJ1-2, is as follows: DSGVTQTPKHLITATGQRVTLRCSPRSGDLSVYWYQQSLDQGLQFLIQYYNGEERAKGNILERFSAQQFPDLHSELNLSSLELGDSALYFCASSPLSGYGYTFGSGTRLTVV.